The entry below gives a single TCR beta chain sequence along with its context. Its antigen is as yet unknown. Repertoires were generated with immunoSEQ multiplex PCR, while TCRdb's copy carries only in-frame clones and drops some. The data show roughly 4,400 clones, about 80% seen once. Trimming at V came to 6 bases and at J to 0 bases, leaving 6 bases not matched to a gene. The CDR3 totals 15 residues. Germline V gives CDR1 MNHNS, CDR2 SASEGT. The entry originates in a study of T cell clonotyping in hematopoietic cell transplantation. General study findings and limits: Recipient TCR diversity dropped after transplant; expanded clonotypes rose from day 30 to 180.

The input for sequencing was peripheral blood mononuclear cells, taken 100 days after allogeneic stem cell transplant. The chain uses TRBV6-1 and TRBJ2-7; 9 bases map to TRBD1. The sequence came from a male patient between 45 and 59 years old who had an allogeneic stem cell transplant from an unrelated donor, so the T cells may come from the graft donor. Some clones in this sample may be carry-over from other donors' samples. The chain's CDR3 is CASSTGTGSSYEQYF. The CDR3 nucleotides read TGTGCCAGCAGCACCGGGACAGGGAGCTCCTACGAGCAGTACTTC.